This is a list of T cell receptor beta chains from one sample in a study of T cell changes during pregnancy in multiple sclerosis. Method: immunoSEQ multiplex PCR; TCRdb's copy keeps in-frame clones and lacks some. Of 34,000 or so clones in the sample, 90% were seen once. The sequencing used CD8+ T cells from peripheral blood mononuclear cells, collected in the first trimester of pregnancy. All receptors derive from a female donor with multiple sclerosis, enrolled in a pregnancy study. The CDR3 runs from the conserved cysteine through the conserved F or W. A D gene is named only where the DNA matches it firmly. The size field is filled for only some rows; it gives once, few, many or a size class.

v_gene	d_gene	j_gene	abundance	CDR3aa	CDR3nt
TRBV7-2	TRBD1	TRBJ1-2	-	CASSLAWDRGYTF	TGTGCCAGCAGCTTAGCATGGGACAGAGGCTACACCTTC
TRBV29-1	-	TRBJ1-4	-	CSVKNGGEKLFF	TGCAGCGTTAAAAATGGCGGTGAAAAACTGTTTTTT
TRBV6-6	-	TRBJ1-5	-	CASSYSRVESNQPQHF	TGTGCCAGCAGTTACTCACGGGTTGAGAGCAATCAGCCCCAGCATTTT
TRBV27	-	TRBJ1-2	medium-sized	CASSFTALYGYTF	TGTGCCAGCAGTTTTACAGCTCTCTATGGCTACACCTTC
TRBV4-2	TRBD2	TRBJ2-3	-	CASSQDGGRGDTQYF	TGTGCCAGCAGCCAAGACGGCGGGAGGGGAGATACGCAGTATTTT
TRBV4-2	TRBD2	TRBJ2-6	-	CASSQGGSSGANVLTF	TGTGCCAGCAGCCAAGGCGGGAGCTCTGGGGCCAACGTCCTGACTTTC
TRBV7-2	-	TRBJ2-7	-	CASSLPGGRWDSYEQYF	TGTGCCAGCAGCCTTCCCGGAGGACGGTGGGACTCCTACGAGCAGTACTTC
TRBV27	-	TRBJ1-4	once	CASSFPRKGRDANEKLFF	TGTGCCAGCAGTTTCCCGCGGAAGGGGAGGGATGCTAATGAAAAACTGTTTTTT
TRBV7-9	TRBD2	TRBJ2-7	-	CASSFERERYEQYF	TGTGCCAGCAGCTTCGAGCGGGAGAGGTACGAGCAGTACTTC
TRBV27	-	TRBJ2-7	-	CASSSTYEQYF	TGTGCCAGCAGTTCAACCTACGAGCAGTACTTC
TRBV7-9	TRBD2	TRBJ2-1	-	CASSFPGLGLNEQFF	TGTGCCAGCAGCTTCCCGGGACTAGGTCTCAATGAGCAGTTCTTC
TRBV7-6	-	TRBJ1-1	-	CASSPLRGTEAFF	TGTGCCAGCAGCCCTCTAAGGGGCACTGAAGCTTTCTTT
TRBV5-1	TRBD1	TRBJ1-3	-	CASSLLDRDSGNTIYF	TGCGCCAGCAGCTTGCTCGACAGGGACTCTGGAAACACCATATATTTT
TRBV7-3	TRBD2	TRBJ2-2	-	CASSALAGAIGELFF	TGTGCCAGCAGCGCACTAGCGGGAGCCATCGGGGAGCTGTTTTTT